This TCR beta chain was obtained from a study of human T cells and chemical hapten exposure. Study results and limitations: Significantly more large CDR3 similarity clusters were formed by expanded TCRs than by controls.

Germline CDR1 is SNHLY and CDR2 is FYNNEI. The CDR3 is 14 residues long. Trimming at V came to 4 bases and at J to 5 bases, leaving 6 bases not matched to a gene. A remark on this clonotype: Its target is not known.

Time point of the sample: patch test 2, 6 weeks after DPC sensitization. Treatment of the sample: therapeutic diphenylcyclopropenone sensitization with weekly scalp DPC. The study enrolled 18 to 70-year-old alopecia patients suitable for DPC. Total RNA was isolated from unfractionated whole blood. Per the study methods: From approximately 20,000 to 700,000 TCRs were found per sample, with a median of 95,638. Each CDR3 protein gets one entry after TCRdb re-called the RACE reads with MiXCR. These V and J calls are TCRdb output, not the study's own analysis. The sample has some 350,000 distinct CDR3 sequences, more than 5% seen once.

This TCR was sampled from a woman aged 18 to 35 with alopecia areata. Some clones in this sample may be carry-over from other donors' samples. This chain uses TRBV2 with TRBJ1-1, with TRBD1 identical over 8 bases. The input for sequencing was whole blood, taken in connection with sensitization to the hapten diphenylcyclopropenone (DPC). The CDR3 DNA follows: TGTGCCAGCAGTGGACAGGGGCGAAATACTGAAGCTTTCTTT. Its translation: CASSGQGRNTEAFF.